This TCR beta chain originates from a study of T cell responses to AZD1222 COVID-19 vaccine (dated by TCRdb to the early 2020s). Background for the entire study: AZD1222 recipients whose second dose came at about 4 weeks and those whose second dose came at about 12 weeks were combined into one group, since spike-specific TCR depth and breadth did not differ between the two schedules. TCR sequencing covered roughly 230 trial participants: 200 to 210 given two doses of AZD1222 and 26 given two doses of MenACWY control vaccine. Enrollment into the trials was organized by age into subgroups of 18-55, 56-69 and 70-plus years, and those subgroups contained around 150, 28 and 57 TCR-sequenced participants, respectively. Findings and caveats that apply to the study as a whole: Participants were mostly white British, with more females than males. The authors suggested clonal diversity may have been underestimated. CD4 TCRs associated with the vaccine covered the entire spike protein, and the dominant responses were in regions 160-218 and 743-854. Because no day 14 peak-response samples were available, repertoires were characterized only after the peak T cell response. In the small 56-69-year group, the increase in depth fell short of significance, most likely because of low power. After two AZD1222 doses, both the breadth and the depth of spike-specific TCRs were significantly higher than at day 0 and than in MenACWY recipients. Reportedly, close to half of the unique spike-specific TCRs recognized epitopes lying outside the regions that are mutated in the B.1.351 and B.1.1.7 variants. Conclusions about previously exposed vaccinees are limited because only six or seven AZD1222 recipients were SARS-CoV-2 seropositive at baseline.

Worth noting for this clone: This receptor's antigen is unknown. Per-base quality was not reported, and no clone a single base away is much larger than it.

The CDR3 regions of human TCRbeta chains were analyzed by immunosequencing. From the authors' description of their analysis: TCRs in the repertoires were compared against a reference library of SARS-CoV-2-specific TCRs that had been generated with the MIRA antigen-specificity platform. Breadth was defined as the fraction of unique TCRs that were SARS-CoV-2-associated. Depth was defined as the fraction of total T cells that were SARS-CoV-2-associated. Each spike-specific TCR was assigned to its reactive spike region and to a CD4 or CD8 class using the MIRA data. Log10-transformed breadth and depth values were compared by one-way ANOVA with Sidak's multiple comparisons tests. TCRdb took this table from immuneACCESS and kept in-frame rearrangements with V and J called. Such tables lack part of the clones; where checked against another copy, unresolved V genes explain under half of the gap, and the rest is unexplained. For V, J and clone size, that table is used; D and trimming come from the DNA. In all, the sample holds 200,000 or so clones, and around 92% of those were seen once. Roughly 9.8% of the sample lies in the top ten.

Trimming accounts for 5 bases at V and 0 bases at J, while the number of junction bases matched to no gene is 10. Reading the germline V gene (reference sequence) gives CDR1 MNHEY and CDR2 SMNVEV. The CDR3 starts with the cysteine, ends with the phenylalanine, and has 17 residues. Of all the DNA, just the CDR3 is kept, 51 bases in frame from base 1. What this sample's time point label stands for: baseline before first vaccination. The vaccinee samples were drawn from two UK trials, COV001 and COV002, one of which was a single-blind randomized controlled phase 2/3 trial testing AZD1222 (ChAdOx1 nCoV-19) in healthy adults. For TCRbeta chain sequencing, PBMC samples were collected from trial participants at day 0 and at day 28 after the second dose.

This TCR was recovered from an adult in good health. Sequencing used peripheral blood, obtained on day 0 of AZD1222 vaccination. Rearrangement joined TRBV27 to TRBJ2-3; TRBD2 aligns with 8 central bases. In nucleotide form, the sequence is TGTGCCAGCAGTCAACAGGAACTAGCGGAGAGCACAGATACGCAGTATTTT. The encoded protein is CASSQQELAESTDTQYF.